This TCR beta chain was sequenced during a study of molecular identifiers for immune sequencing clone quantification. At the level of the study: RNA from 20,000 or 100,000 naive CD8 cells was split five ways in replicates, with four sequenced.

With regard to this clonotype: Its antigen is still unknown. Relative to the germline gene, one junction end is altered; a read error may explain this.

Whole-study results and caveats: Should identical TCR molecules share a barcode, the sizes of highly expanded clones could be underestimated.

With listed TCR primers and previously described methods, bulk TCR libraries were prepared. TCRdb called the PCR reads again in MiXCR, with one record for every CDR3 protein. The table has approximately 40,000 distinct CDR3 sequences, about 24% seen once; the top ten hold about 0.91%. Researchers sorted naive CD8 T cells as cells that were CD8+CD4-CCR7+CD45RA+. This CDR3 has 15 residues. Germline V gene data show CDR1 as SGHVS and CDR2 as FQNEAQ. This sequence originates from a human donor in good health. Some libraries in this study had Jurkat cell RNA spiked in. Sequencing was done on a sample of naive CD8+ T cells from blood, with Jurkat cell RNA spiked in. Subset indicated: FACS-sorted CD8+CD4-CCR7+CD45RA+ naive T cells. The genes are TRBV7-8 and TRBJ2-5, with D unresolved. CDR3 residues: CASSLGAVQQEPQYF. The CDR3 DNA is TGTGCCAGCAGCTTAGGGGCAGTCCAGCAAGAGCCCCAGTACTTC. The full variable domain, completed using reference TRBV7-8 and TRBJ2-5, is GAGVSQSPRYKVAKRGQDVALRCDPISGHVSLFWYQQALGQGPEFLTYFQNEAQLDKSGLPSDRFFAERPEGSVSTLKIQRTQQEDSAVYLCASSLGAVQQEPQYFGPGTRLLVL.